The 18 T cell receptor beta chains reported below all come from one sample, sequenced in a study of shared clonotypes between healthy human individuals. The table came from immunoSEQ multiplex PCR; TCRdb's copy has only in-frame clones and leaves some out. The sample has approximately 940,000 clones; about 80% are singletons. Sequenced sample: memory CD4+ T cells sorted from blood. The subset here: CD45RA-negative fraction. The origin of the receptors is a man between 18 and 35 years old in good health.

A word on this clone: A single base separates this from a much larger clone, so it may be a read error. The chain employs TRBV6-6 and TRBJ2-6; D gene uncertain. In germline, CDR1 is MNHNY, CDR2 SVGAGI (reference sequence). This CDR3 has 13 residues. DNA for the CDR3: TGTGCCAGCAGTAACTCTGGGGCCAACGTCCTGACTTTC. This gives the protein CASSNSGANVLTF.

This chain links TRBV5-1 with TRBJ2-5, with D perhaps TRBD1 (5 bases). CDR3 length: 14 residues. The germline CDR1 and CDR2 sequences are SGHRS and YFSETQ. Trimming removed 4 bases at V and 2 bases at J, with 12 bases between. CDR3 DNA: TGCGCCAGCAGCCCTGGAGACAGTCAAGAGACCCAGTACTTC. Translating it yields CASSPGDSQETQYF.

This clone was found once. This specimen includes other DNA sequences encoding the same CDR3. The chain has TRBV11-3 and TRBJ2-5, with D perhaps TRBD2 (6 bases). Germline values: CDR1 SGHNT, CDR2 YENEEA. With 1 base removed from V and 0 bases from J, the gap between germline ends came to 6 bases. The CDR3 loop spans 14 amino acids. The CDR3 bases are TGTGCCAGCAGCTTAGGCGGGAACCAAGAGACCCAGTACTTC. This codes for CASSLGGNQETQYF.

The J gene is TRBJ2-7, the V gene TRBV18, with 8 bases identical to TRBD1. The CDR3 extends over 15 amino acids. Germline-derived CDR1 and CDR2 are KGHSH and LQKENI. The V segment lost 3 bases and the J segment 2 bases; nucleotides outside the gene matches: 6. The CDR3 DNA is TGTGCCAGCTCACCGGGGACAGGCAATACCTACGAGCAGTACTTC. It specifies CASSPGTGNTYEQYF.

V gene TRBV1 combines with J gene TRBJ2-7; the table's D call TRBD1 went unverified against the DNA. TRBV1 is a pseudogene locus. There are 15 residues in the CDR3. CDR3 DNA: TGCACCAGCAGCCAAGAAGACAGGAACGCCTACGAGCAGTACTTC. This encodes CTSSQEDRNAYEQYF.

Concerning this clone: A much larger clone is a single base away; this may be a read error. The chain uses TRBV7-2 and TRBJ1-5; 8 positions agree with TRBD1. The trim removed 4 bases at V and 5 bases at J, leaving 1 base unmatched. This CDR3 is 13 amino acids long. Germline CDR1 reads SGHTA; CDR2 reads FQGNSA. CDR3 region: CASSYRGDQPQHF. The CDR3 nucleotides read TGTGCCAGCAGCTACAGGGGGGATCAGCCCCAGCATTTT. Full variable domain (remainder filled in from reference TRBV7-2 and TRBJ1-5): GAGVSQSPSNKVTEKGKDVELRCDPISGHTALYWYRQSLGQGLEFLIYFQGNSAPDKSGLPSDRFSAERTGGSVSTLTIQRTQQEDSAVYLCASSYRGDQPQHFGDGTRLSIL.

This clone has just a few counts. The chain uses TRBV5-1 and TRBJ2-2; TRBD1 aligns across 10 bases. The CDR3 has 16 amino acids. Trimming cost V 2 bases and J 3 bases; bases outside gene matches: 4. Germline CDR1 reads SGHRS; CDR2 reads YFSETQ. CDR3 region: CASSFGTGVDTGELFF. The CDR3 DNA is TGCGCCAGCAGCTTCGGGACAGGGGTTGACACCGGGGAGCTGTTTTTT. The complete variable domain, with remaining parts taken from reference TRBV5-1 and TRBJ2-2, reads KAGVTQTPRYLIKTRGQQVTLSCSPISGHRSVSWYQQTPGQGLQFLFEYFSETQRNKGNFPGRFSGRQFSNSRSEMNVSTLELGDSALYLCASSFGTGVDTGELFFGEGSRLTVL.

The J gene is TRBJ2-7, the V gene TRBV19, with D perhaps TRBD2 (6 bases). Germline V gene lookup returns CDR1 LNHDA and CDR2 SQIVND (reference sequence). CDR3 length: 13 amino acids. Trimming removed 7 bases at V and 6 bases at J, with 16 bases between. The CDR3 loop is CASTPTGDGEQYF. The CDR3 DNA follows: TGTGCCAGTACTCCAACGGGGGACGGCGAGCAGTACTTC.

The sample holds one count of this clone. The V and J genes are TRBV18 and TRBJ2-7, with D perhaps being TRBD1 or TRBD2 (6 bases each). Germline CDR1 reads KGHSH; CDR2 reads LQKENI. The ends were cut back, 3 bases at V and 2 bases at J, with 23 bases in the middle. The CDR3 length is 18 residues. The DNA of the CDR3 is TGTGCCAGCTCACCGGTTCTCGGGTCCATAGGGGGGACCTACGAGCAGTACTTC. It is translated as CASSPVLGSIGGTYEQYF.

The V call is TRBV6-1, the J call TRBJ2-5; D unclear. Germline V CDR1 and CDR2: MNHNS, SASEGT. Trimming shortened V by 1 base and J by 0 bases, and 15 bases separated the two germline ends. This CDR3 is built from 17 residues. In DNA form, the CDR3 reads TGTGCCAGCAGTGAAGGGAAGGGAACCCTATACCAAGAGACCCAGTACTTC. Its translation is CASSEGKGTLYQETQYF.

This chain uses TRBV5-4 with TRBJ1-5; D unresolved. CDR1 is SGHNT and CDR2 is YYREEE in the germline V gene (reference sequence). The V end was cut by 1 base, the J end by 2 bases, with 10 bases between. The CDR3 has 15 amino acids. The CDR3 loop reads CASSLFGMGNQPQHF. The CDR3 region has the DNA TGTGCCAGCAGCTTGTTCGGGATGGGCAATCAGCCCCAGCATTTT. Full variable domain (rest looked up from reference TRBV5-4 and TRBJ1-5): ETGVTQSPTHLIKTRGQQVTLRCSSQSGHNTVSWYQQALGQGPQFIFQYYREEENGRGNFPPRFSGLQFPNYSSELNVNALELDDSALYLCASSLFGMGNQPQHFGDGTRLSIL.

V gene TRBV14 combines with J gene TRBJ2-5; the match to TRBD1 covers 10 bases. The CDR3 is 14 residues long. Germline lookup yields CDR1 SGHDN and CDR2 FVKESK. With V trimmed by 4 bases and J by 5 bases, 4 bases remained unmatched. The CDR3 sequence is CASSRDRGRETQYF. The CDR3 bases are TGTGCCAGCAGCCGAGACAGGGGGCGGGAGACCCAGTACTTC.

This clone is a singleton in its sample. This chain joins TRBV7-3 and TRBJ2-5; D uncertain. CDR3 size: 14 residues. V was cut by 5 bases and J by 0 bases, with 10 bases left in between. Germline V gene lookup returns CDR1 SGHTA and CDR2 FQGTGA. The CDR3 reads CASSPEPYQETQYF. DNA for the CDR3: TGTGCCAGCAGCCCAGAGCCTTACCAAGAGACCCAGTACTTC.

As for this clone: Other DNA sequences within the sample encode an identical CDR3. The chain is built from TRBV18 and TRBJ1-5; D ambiguous. Trimming took off 2 bases at V and 4 bases at J, with 6 bases between the two ends. The CDR3 consists of 13 residues. Germline lookup yields CDR1 KGHSH and CDR2 LQKENI. The CDR3 reads CASSPNGNQPQHF. Written as DNA, the CDR3 is TGTGCCAGCTCACCAAACGGAAATCAGCCCCAGCATTTT.

The chain has TRBV27 and TRBJ1-5; D is uncertain. From germline, CDR1 is MNHEY and CDR2 SMNVEV (reference sequence). V was shortened by 6 bases and J by 2 bases, with 11 bases between the two germline ends. This CDR3 region has 14 residues. CDR3 region: CASRPGVGNQPQHF. The CDR3 nucleotides are TGTGCCAGCAGGCCGGGTGTAGGCAATCAGCCCCAGCATTTT.

The chain employs TRBV30 and TRBJ1-2, with D maybe TRBD1 (6 bases). Trimming left V 3 bases short and J 6 bases short, with 20 bases between. The CDR3 has 15 residues. Germline lookup yields CDR1 GTSNPN and CDR2 SVGIG (reference sequence). This CDR3 reads CAWRAITGRVNGYTF. CDR3 DNA: TGTGCCTGGAGGGCGATCACAGGGAGAGTGAATGGCTACACCTTC.

This clone was counted a single time. The V and J genes are TRBV6-6 and TRBJ1-2; no clear D. The CDR3 length is 13 residues. Trimming took 3 bases from V and 3 from J, leaving 8 bases between them. Per the germline V gene, CDR1 is MNHNY and CDR2 is SVGAGI (reference sequence). This CDR3 reads CASSYSSYYGYTF. Here the CDR3 DNA reads TGTGCCAGCAGTTATTCGAGTTACTATGGCTACACCTTC.

The chain recombines TRBV29-1 with TRBJ1-2; 8 positions agree with TRBD1. Unmatched junction bases numbered 7, after V lost 4 bases and J lost 9 bases. The CDR3 covers 12 residues. Germline V gene data show CDR1 as SQVTM and CDR2 as ANQGSEA. The DNA for the CDR3 is TGCAGCGTTGGGACAGGGACCCTTAGCTACACCTTC. Protein sequence: CSVGTGTLSYTF.